A single sample gave rise to the 23 T cell receptor beta chains below, sequenced in a study of blood T cell repertoires in COVID-19. Some clones are missing from TCRdb's copy, which holds only in-frame ones; the method was immunoSEQ multiplex PCR. In the table there are about 120,000 clones, roughly 90% of which are singletons. Sequenced sample: peripheral blood. All receptors derive from an older woman with COVID-19, enrolled during active disease.

The chain carries TRBV5-5 and TRBJ1-2; TRBD1 is a possible D gene (5 bases). Deletions cut 6 bases from V and 4 bases from J, with 22 bases between. CDR3 length: 16 residues. The germline gives CDR1 SGHKS, CDR2 YYEKEE (reference sequence). The CDR3 loop reads CASTPRVGPTLYGYTF. CDR3 DNA: TGTGCCAGCACCCCTCGGGTGGGGCCGACTCTCTATGGCTACACCTTC.

The rearrangement joins TRBV7-9 to TRBJ2-3; the match to TRBD2 covers 13 bases. The CDR3 is 17 residues long. J gave up 5 bases and V 11 bases, and 16 bases lay outside the gene matches. Germline V gene lookup returns CDR1 SEHNR and CDR2 FQNEAQ (reference sequence). Here the CDR3 DNA reads TGTGCCGAAAGCTTCTCCCGACTAGCGGGGGGAGTAGATACGCAGTATTTT. Its protein product is CAESFSRLAGGVDTQYF.

This sequence joins TRBV7-3 and TRBJ2-1, with TRBD2 identical over 14 bases. V was clipped by 5 bases and J by 7 bases; unmatched bases: 7. Germline CDR1 reads SGHTA; CDR2 reads FQGTGA. CDR3 size: 16 residues. The CDR3 reads CASSVGLAGGVNEQFF. The CDR3 DNA is TGTGCCAGCAGCGTCGGACTAGCGGGGGGTGTAAATGAGCAGTTCTTC.

The chain employs TRBV3-1 (or the pseudogene TRBV3-2) and TRBJ2-7; 7 nucleotides align to TRBD1. The CDR3 is 15 amino acids. J lost 3 bases, V lost 5 bases, and 10 bases had no gene match. Germline CDR1 is LGHDT and CDR2 is YNNKEL (reference sequence). CDR3 sequence: CASSARDSISYEQYF. The CDR3 DNA is TGTGCCAGCAGCGCCCGGGACAGTATAAGCTACGAGCAGTACTTC.

The CDR3, as DNA: TGTGCCAGCAGCAGACAGGGGCGGGATGAAAAACTGTTTTTT. Residues: CASSRQGRDEKLFF. The chain carries TRBV6-2 or TRBV6-3 and TRBJ1-4, with 8 bases fitting TRBD1. The V and J ends lost 6 bases and 6 bases, in that order; junction bases with no gene match: 6. CDR3 size: 14 residues. The germline CDR1 and CDR2 sequences are MNHEY and SVGEGT.

The chain combines TRBV7-3 with TRBJ2-6; the D gene is possibly TRBD1 (6 bases). The germline V gene encodes CDR1 SGHTA and CDR2 FQGTGA. CDR3 size: 17 residues. Trimming took 3 bases from V and 2 from J, leaving 14 bases between them. In DNA, the CDR3 is TGTGCCAGCAGCTTTCGTCAGGGGCGAGCTGGGGCCAACGTCCTGACTTTC. It translates to CASSFRQGRAGANVLTF.

Turning to this clone: At one boundary the junction diverges from the germline segment, which might be a read error. The rearrangement joins TRBV7-2 to TRBJ2-7, with TRBD2 identical over 11 bases. This CDR3 has 15 residues. CDR1 is SGHTA and CDR2 is FQGNSA in the germline V gene. The DNA for the CDR3 is TGTGCCAACAGCATCCGGACTAGCGGGCCTTACGAGCAGTACTTC. The encoded protein is CANSIRTSGPYEQYF. Variable domain in full (rest from reference TRBV7-2 and TRBJ2-7): GAGVSQSPSNKVTEKGKDVELRCDPISGHTALYWYRQSLGQGLEFLIYFQGNSAPDKSGLPSDRFSAERTGGSVSTLTIQRTQQEDSAVYLCANSIRTSGPYEQYFGPGTRLTVT.

The chain is built from TRBV19 and TRBJ2-3, with 9 bases fitting TRBD1. With V trimmed by 6 bases and J by 5 bases, 9 bases remained unmatched. The CDR3 is 15 residues long. Germline V gene data show CDR1 as LNHDA and CDR2 as SQIVND (reference sequence). CDR3 amino acids: CASSTRDRVVDTQYF. The CDR3, as DNA: TGTGCCAGTAGCACCCGGGACAGGGTTGTAGATACGCAGTATTTT.

This clone has a single count. The chain is built from TRBV3-1 (or the pseudogene TRBV3-2) and TRBJ1-1, with no clear D. Trimming stripped 0 bases from V and 4 bases from J, with 15 bases between. Germline CDR1 LGHDT, CDR2 YNNKEL (reference sequence). This CDR3 is built from 16 residues. The CDR3 nucleotides read TGTGCCAGCAGCCAAGATGTCCGGCGCGGGGTCACTGAAGCTTTCTTT. It encodes CASSQDVRRGVTEAFF.

The rearrangement links TRBV7-9 to TRBJ1-3; D might be TRBD1 (5 bases). The CDR3 spans 15 residues. Germline V gene lookup returns CDR1 SEHNR and CDR2 FQNEAQ (reference sequence). Trimming shortened V by 6 bases and J by 4 bases, and 16 bases separated the two germline ends. CDR3 in amino acids: CASSSIRASGNTIYF. CDR3 DNA sequence: TGTGCCAGCAGTTCAATCAGGGCCTCGGGAAACACCATATATTTT.

The chain has TRBV5-1 and TRBJ2-7, with unresolved D. V dropped 0 bases and J dropped 8 bases, with 9 bases sitting between them. The germline gives CDR1 SGHRS, CDR2 YFSETQ. The CDR3 loop spans 12 amino acids. CDR3 nucleotide sequence: TGCGCCAGCAGCTTGGAGTTGGGCCAGCAGTACTTC. It codes for CASSLELGQQYF.

The chain employs TRBV29-1 and TRBJ2-2, with 13 bases aligning to TRBD2. CDR1 is SQVTM, CDR2 ANQGSEA, per germline. Trimming removed 4 bases from V and 0 bases from J; junction bases left unmatched: 2. CDR3 length: 16 residues. For the CDR3, the DNA is TGCAGCGTTGGCGGGACTAGCGGGGCGAACACCGGGGAGCTGTTTTTT. Encoded protein: CSVGGTSGANTGELFF.

This chain connects TRBV7-9 to TRBJ2-7; TRBD1 is a possible D gene (5 bases). This CDR3 is 14 amino acids long. Germline loops: CDR1 SEHNR, CDR2 FQNEAQ (reference sequence). The V end lost 4 bases, the J end lost 1 base, and 11 bases lay between the germline ends. The CDR3: CASSSRYRSYEQYF. The CDR3 DNA reads as TGTGCCAGCAGCTCACGGTACAGGTCCTACGAGCAGTACTTC.

The V gene is TRBV5-1, the J gene TRBJ1-5; D is possibly TRBD1 (6 bases). Per germline, CDR1 SGHRS and CDR2 YFSETQ. This CDR3 is built from 14 residues. Trimming took off 0 bases at V and 4 bases at J, with 8 bases between the two ends. Here the CDR3 reads CASSLGQANQPQHF. CDR3 in DNA: TGCGCCAGCAGCTTGGGACAGGCAAATCAGCCCCAGCATTTT.

The chain employs TRBV6-5 and TRBJ1-2, with D unresolved. Germline CDR1 and CDR2: MNHEY and SVGAGI. The ends were cut back, 0 bases at V and 5 bases at J, with 10 bases in the middle. The CDR3 loop spans 14 amino acids. This chain's CDR3 is CASSYSQAWYGYTF. The CDR3, as DNA: TGTGCCAGCAGTTACTCCCAGGCTTGGTATGGCTACACCTTC.

V gene TRBV5-1 combines with J gene TRBJ2-7, with 9 bases identical to TRBD1. The CDR3 spans 14 residues. V was pared by 4 bases and J by 2 bases, with 4 bases of the junction left unmatched. Germline-derived CDR1 and CDR2 are SGHRS and YFSETQ. The CDR3 sequence is CASSIGTGTYEQYF. Here the CDR3 DNA reads TGCGCCAGCAGCATCGGGACAGGGACCTACGAGCAGTACTTC.

The chain couples TRBV5-1 to TRBJ1-3; 8 bases are shared with TRBD1. The ends lost 2 bases at V and 0 bases at J; junction bases unmatched: 13. CDR3 size: 19 residues. CDR1 and CDR2 (germline): SGHRS, YFSETQ. The CDR3 sequence: CASSLQGTGALYSGNTIYF. The DNA of the CDR3 is TGCGCCAGCAGCTTACAGGGGACAGGAGCACTCTACTCTGGAAACACCATATATTTT.

The chain is built from TRBV7-9 and TRBJ2-7; 8 nucleotides match TRBD1. This CDR3 region has 15 residues. CDR1 and CDR2 (germline): SEHNR, FQNEAQ (reference sequence). V gave up 1 base and J gave up 2 bases; unmatched junction bases: 4. CDR3: CASSLVRTGPYEQYF. The CDR3 DNA is TGTGCCAGCAGCTTAGTCAGGACAGGGCCCTACGAGCAGTACTTC.

This chain links TRBV7-2 with TRBJ2-1; 9 positions match TRBD1. Germline CDR1 reads SGHTA; CDR2 reads FQGNSA. J lost 7 bases, V lost 3 bases, and 10 bases had no gene match. CDR3 length: 16 amino acids. For the CDR3, the DNA is TGTGCCAGCAGCTTCTCACCGGGACAGGGATCGAATGAGCAGTTCTTC. Protein: CASSFSPGQGSNEQFF.

The V and J genes are TRBV2 and TRBJ2-7, with 11 bases matching TRBD1. The CDR3 has 14 residues. V was clipped by 5 bases and J by 6 bases; unmatched bases: 6. Germline CDR1 is SNHLY and CDR2 is FYNNEI. CDR3 sequence: CASSNRDRGSEQYF. The CDR3 nucleotides read TGTGCCAGCAGTAACCGGGACAGGGGGTCCGAGCAGTACTTC.

The chain uses TRBV5-1 and TRBJ1-6; D is perhaps TRBD1 (6 bases). The CDR3 is made up of 13 amino acids. Germline CDR1 is SGHRS and CDR2 is YFSETQ. V was trimmed by 3 bases and J by 9 bases, leaving 10 bases between them. The CDR3 loop reads CASSSQGSSPLHF. The CDR3 DNA reads TGCGCCAGCAGCTCACAGGGTAGTTCACCCCTCCACTTT.

This chain links TRBV24-1 with TRBJ2-2; 14 bases align to TRBD2. V dropped 3 bases and J dropped 4; count of bases not matched to a gene: 9. The CDR3 is 19 amino acids. Germline CDR1 is KGHDR and CDR2 is SFDVKD. In DNA, the CDR3 is TGTGCCACCAGTGATCTGGGACTAGCGGGGGTTTCGGGCACCGGGGAGCTGTTTTTT. As protein: CATSDLGLAGVSGTGELFF.

The chain combines TRBV7-7 with TRBJ2-5, with D unclear. With 3 bases removed from V and 5 bases from J, the gap between germline ends came to 10 bases. Germline CDR1 and CDR2: SSHAT and FNYEAQ (reference sequence). The CDR3 spans 13 residues. CDR3 loop: CASSFASRETQYF. The DNA for the CDR3 is TGTGCCAGCAGCTTCGCTAGTCGGGAGACCCAGTACTTC.